One and the same sample provided the 4 T cell receptor beta chains below, sequenced in a study of T cell responses to AZD1222 COVID-19 vaccine. The table came from immunoSEQ multiplex PCR; TCRdb's copy has only in-frame clones and leaves some out. The data show some 130,000 clones, about 90% seen once. Sequenced material: peripheral blood, taken on day 0 of AZD1222 vaccination. All receptors derive from an adult in good health.

The chain couples TRBV29-1 to TRBJ2-1; the D is unclear. CDR1 is SQVTM, CDR2 ANQGSEA, per germline. This CDR3 is 10 amino acids long. Trimming removed 7 bases at V and 5 bases at J, with 6 bases between. The DNA for the CDR3 is TGCAGCGCGGCGGACAATGAGCAGTTCTTC. Translation: CSAADNEQFF.

This CDR3 is CASSDRDRHYEQYF. CDR3 in DNA: TGTGCCAGCAGTGACCGGGACAGGCACTACGAGCAGTACTTC. The chain is built from TRBV25-1 and TRBJ2-7; 8 bases fit TRBD1. Germline V gene lookup returns CDR1 MGHDK and CDR2 SYGVNS. Losses at the gene ends were 3 bases for V and 3 bases for J; bases not matched to a gene: 4. The CDR3 length is 14 residues.

A single count supports this clone. This chain connects TRBV30 to TRBJ2-7; 8 bases are a match to TRBD1. V lost 3 bases, J lost 3 bases, and 7 bases stayed unmatched. CDR3 size: 14 residues. From germline, CDR1 is GTSNPN and CDR2 SVGIG (reference sequence). The DNA for the CDR3 is TGTGCCTGGAGCGGTGGGACAGGTGTCTACGAGCAGTACTTC. Translation gives CAWSGGTGVYEQYF.

The chain couples TRBV6-5 to TRBJ2-3; the match to TRBD2 covers 8 bases. The CDR3 spans 14 residues. Per the germline V gene, CDR1 is MNHEY and CDR2 is SVGAGI. The V and J ends lost 6 bases and 4 bases, in that order; junction bases with no gene match: 6. CDR3: CASSHRGGADTQYF. The CDR3 nucleotides are TGTGCCAGCAGCCACCGGGGGGGCGCAGATACGCAGTATTTT.